Presented here are 2 T cell receptor beta chains from one specimen sequenced in a study of blood T cell repertoires in COVID-19. The assay was immunoSEQ multiplex PCR, and TCRdb's table has in-frame clones only and misses some. The sample shows some 190,000 clones, about 88% of them seen only once. Sequencing was done on a sample of peripheral blood. These TCRs come from a man between 18 and 35 years old with active or convalescent COVID-19.

J is TRBJ1-2 and V is TRBV6-1, with D perhaps matching TRBD1 (6 bases). V lost 1 base and J 0 bases, leaving 6 bases between the germline ends. Germline lookup yields CDR1 MNHNS and CDR2 SASEGT. This CDR3 has 14 residues. This CDR3 reads CASSEGTANYGYTF. For the CDR3, the DNA is TGTGCCAGCAGTGAAGGGACAGCTAACTATGGCTACACCTTC.

The genes are TRBV19 and TRBJ1-5; 8 bases agree with TRBD1. The junction had 6 bases not matched to a gene; V was cut back by 3 bases and J by 2 bases. The germline V gene has CDR1 LNHDA and CDR2 SQIVND (reference sequence). CDR3 length: 16 residues. CDR3 region: CASSISGGAGNQPQHF. In nucleotides, the CDR3 is TGTGCCAGTAGTATCTCAGGGGGCGCGGGCAATCAGCCCCAGCATTTT. The variable domain in full, with the rest retrieved from reference TRBV19 and TRBJ1-5, is DGGITQSPKYLFRKEGQNVTLSCEQNLNHDAMYWYRQDPGQGLRLIYYSQIVNDFQKGDIAEGYSVSREKKESFPLTVTSAQKNPTAFYLCASSISGGAGNQPQHFGDGTRLSIL.